Sequencing of this T cell receptor (beta chain) was carried out in a study of HIV-infected patients and healthy controls. The study's findings and limits: Apparent post-therapy Gini recovery among HIV-infected patients was not reproduced with size-matched repertoires. HIV-infected patients shared fewer CDR3 sequences between individuals than healthy controls. Diversity differences between study cohorts were not due to their slight age and sex differences.

This clonotype ranks as medium-sized. Antigen unknown. cDNA was made from approximately 500 ng RNA using alpha and beta constant primers. Separate chain-specific third strand synthesis with multiplexing indices produced the alpha and beta libraries. A 12-nucleotide barcode per molecule came from two concatenated random hexamers added pre-amplification. TCRdb reanalysed the 5' RACE reads using MiXCR and keeps one entry per CDR3 protein. The data show 11,000 or so distinct CDR3 sequences, less than 6.5% seen once. All unsorted peripheral T cells were captured because whole blood was used without fractionation. V was cut by 2 bases and J by 4 bases, with 17 bases left in between. CDR3 length: 17 amino acids.

Sequencing was done on a sample of blood. This sequence was found in an adult in good health. V is TRBV23-1 and J is TRBJ1-4, with a tentative D call TRBD1 (5 bases). TRBV23-1 falls under the ORF class, with uncertain function. The CDR3 bases are TGCGCCAGCAGTCAACGGGACCCCCCGTTGGATAATGAAAAACTGTTTTTT. Translated, it gives CASSQRDPPLDNEKLFF.